The T cell receptor beta chain described here comes from a study of CD8+ T cells in alopecia areata. Overall study context: Among treated patients, oral tofacitinib was administered at 5 to 10 mg twice daily. Study observations and caveats: TCR sharing across patients was less clear than in mice, possibly HLA-related.

With 4 bases clipped from V and 1 base from J, the junction kept 1 base outside the gene matches. Germline V gene lookup returns CDR1 SQVTM and CDR2 ANQGSEA. CDR3 length: 13 residues. RNA, once extracted, was reverse transcribed into cDNA for use as the sequencing template. Generated by immunoSEQ multiplex PCR, the TCRdb table keeps only in-frame clones and is missing some. This table holds about 97,000 clones, around 38% found once. To note about this clone: The antigen is unknown.

Alopecia areata patients gave lesional scalp punch biopsies and peripheral blood samples. The TCR was taken from a human donor with alopecia areata. The chain recombines TRBV29-1 with TRBJ2-7; 10 bases line up with TRBD2. The specimen sequenced was CD4+ T cells sorted from blood. CDR3 sequence (DNA): TGCAGCGTTGTAGCGGGAGGATCCTACGAGCAGTACTTC. It is translated as CSVVAGGSYEQYF.